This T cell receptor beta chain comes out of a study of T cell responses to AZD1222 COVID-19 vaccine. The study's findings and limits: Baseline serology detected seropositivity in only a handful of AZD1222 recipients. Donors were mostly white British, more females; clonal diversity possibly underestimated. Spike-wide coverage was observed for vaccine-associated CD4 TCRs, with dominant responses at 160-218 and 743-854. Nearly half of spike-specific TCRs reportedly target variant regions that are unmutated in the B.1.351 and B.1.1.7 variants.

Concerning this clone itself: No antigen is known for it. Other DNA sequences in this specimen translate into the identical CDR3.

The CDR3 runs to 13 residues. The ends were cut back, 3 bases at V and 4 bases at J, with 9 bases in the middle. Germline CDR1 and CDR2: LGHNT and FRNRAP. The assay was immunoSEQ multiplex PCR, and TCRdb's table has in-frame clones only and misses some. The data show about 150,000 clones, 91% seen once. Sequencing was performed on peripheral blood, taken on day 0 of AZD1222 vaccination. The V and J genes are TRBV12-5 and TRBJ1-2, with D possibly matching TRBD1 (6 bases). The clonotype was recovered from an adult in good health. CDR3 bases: TGTGCTAGTGGTTTAGGGGGGAGCTATGGCTACACCTTC. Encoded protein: CASGLGGSYGYTF.